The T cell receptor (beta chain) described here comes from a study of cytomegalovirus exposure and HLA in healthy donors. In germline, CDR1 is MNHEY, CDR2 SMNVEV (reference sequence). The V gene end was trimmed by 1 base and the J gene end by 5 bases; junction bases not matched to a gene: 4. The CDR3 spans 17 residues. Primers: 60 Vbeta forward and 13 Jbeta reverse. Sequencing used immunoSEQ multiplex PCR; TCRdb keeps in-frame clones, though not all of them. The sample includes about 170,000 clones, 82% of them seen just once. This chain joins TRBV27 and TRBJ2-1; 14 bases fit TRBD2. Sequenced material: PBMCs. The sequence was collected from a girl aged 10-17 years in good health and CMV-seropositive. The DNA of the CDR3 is TGTGCCAGCAGTTTATGGACTAGCGGGGGGCCTCACAATGAGCAGTTCTTC. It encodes CASSLWTSGGPHNEQFF.